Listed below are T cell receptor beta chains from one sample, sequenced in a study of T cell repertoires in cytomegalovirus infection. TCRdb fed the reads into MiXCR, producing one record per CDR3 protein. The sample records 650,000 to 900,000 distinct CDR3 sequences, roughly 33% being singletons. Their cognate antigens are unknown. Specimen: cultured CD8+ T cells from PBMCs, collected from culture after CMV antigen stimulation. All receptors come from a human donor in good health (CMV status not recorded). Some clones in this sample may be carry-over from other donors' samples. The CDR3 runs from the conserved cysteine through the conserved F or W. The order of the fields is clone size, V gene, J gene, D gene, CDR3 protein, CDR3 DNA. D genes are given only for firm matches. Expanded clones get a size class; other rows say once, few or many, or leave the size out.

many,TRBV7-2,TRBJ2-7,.,CASSPRAGSYEQYF,TGTGCCAGCAGTCCGCGGGCAGGGTCCTACGAGCAGTACTTC
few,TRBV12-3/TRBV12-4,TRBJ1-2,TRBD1,CASSLGQGMRGYTF,TGTGCCAGCAGTTTGGGACAGGGGATGAGAGGCTACACCTTC
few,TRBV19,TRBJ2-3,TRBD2,CASSTIRLADSTDTQYF,TGTGCCAGTAGTACGATTAGACTAGCGGATAGCACAGATACGCAGTATTTT
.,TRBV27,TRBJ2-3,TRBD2,CASGRLAGFPSTDTQYF,TGTGCCAGCGGTAGACTAGCGGGGTTTCCTAGCACAGATACGCAGTATTTT
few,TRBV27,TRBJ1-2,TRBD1,CASSEQTGLMGPYGYTF,TGTGCCAGCAGCGAACAGACAGGGCTAATGGGGCCCTATGGCTACACCTTC
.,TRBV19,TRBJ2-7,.,CASARPSRDPPFNAYEQYF,TGTGCCAGCGCCCGACCATCCAGGGATCCCCCTTTTAACGCCTACGAGCAGTACTTC
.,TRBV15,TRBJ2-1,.,CATSRSGTFGSYNEQFF,TGTGCCACCAGCAGATCCGGGACCTTTGGCTCCTACAATGAGCAGTTCTTC
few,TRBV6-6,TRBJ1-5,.,CASSYSPGRDNQPQHF,TGTGCCAGCAGTTACTCTCCTGGCAGGGACAATCAGCCCCAGCATTTT
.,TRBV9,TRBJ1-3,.,CASSAGQLLTGNTIYF,TGTGCCAGCAGCGCCGGACAGCTTTTAACTGGAAACACCATATATTTT
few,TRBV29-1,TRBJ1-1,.,CSVESGMNTEAFF,TGCAGCGTTGAGAGCGGCATGAACACTGAAGCTTTCTTT
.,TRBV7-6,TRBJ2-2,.,CASSSGNLNIGELFF,TGTGCCAGCAGCTCGGGTAATTTGAACATCGGGGAGCTGTTTTTT
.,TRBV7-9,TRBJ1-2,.,CASSLITAQYGYTF,TGTGCCAGCAGCTTAATTACGGCGCAGTATGGCTACACCTTC
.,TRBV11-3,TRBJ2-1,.,CASSAGPEQFF,TGTGCCAGCAGTGCGGGACCCGAGCAGTTCTTC
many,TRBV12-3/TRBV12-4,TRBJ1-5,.,CASSLTGINQPQHF,TGTGCCAGCAGTCTCACCGGGATCAATCAGCCCCAGCATTTT
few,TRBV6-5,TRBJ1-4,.,CASSYSSVNNEKLFF,TGTGCCAGCAGTTACTCATCGGTTAATAATGAAAAACTGTTTTTT
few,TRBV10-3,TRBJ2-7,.,CAISFRDNTYEQYF,TGTGCCATCAGCTTCCGGGACAACACCTACGAGCAGTACTTC
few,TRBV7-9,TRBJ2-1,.,CASSVAKGLNEQFF,TGTGCCAGCAGCGTAGCAAAGGGTTTAAATGAGCAGTTCTTC
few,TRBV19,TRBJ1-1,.,CASSWVVNTEAFF,TGTGCCAGTAGTTGGGTTGTGAACACTGAAGCTTTCTTT
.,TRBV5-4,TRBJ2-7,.,CASSLFDTTYEQYF,TGTGCCAGCAGCTTGTTCGACACAACCTACGAGCAGTACTTC
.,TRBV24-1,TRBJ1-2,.,CARPRFSGALFSYYTF,TGTGCCAGGCCCCGGTTCAGTGGAGCCCTCTTCTCATACTACACCTTC
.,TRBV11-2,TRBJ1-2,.,CASSSLDPCYTF,TGTGCCAGCAGCTCTCTGGACCCCTGCTACACCTTC
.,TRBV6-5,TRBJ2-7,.,CASSYSFMAEQYF,TGTGCCAGCAGTTACTCGTTCATGGCCGAGCAGTACTTC
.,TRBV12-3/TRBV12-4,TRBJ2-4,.,CASSITKNIQYF,TGTGCCAGCTCGATTACCAAAAACATTCAGTACTTC
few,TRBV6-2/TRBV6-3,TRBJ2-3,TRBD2,CASSYPTLGLVEDTQYF,TGTGCCAGCAGTTACCCTACACTGGGACTAGTGGAAGATACGCAGTATTTT
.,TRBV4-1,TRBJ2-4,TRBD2,CATSGKNIQYF,TGTGCGACTAGCGGAAAAAACATTCAGTACTTC
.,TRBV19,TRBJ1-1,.,CASSLGLGRTEAFF,TGTGCCAGTAGTCTGGGGCTTGGGCGCACTGAAGCTTTCTTT
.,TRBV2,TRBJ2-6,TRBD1,CASSGTRTGASGANVLTF,TGTGCCAGCAGTGGAACTCGGACAGGGGCATCTGGGGCCAACGTCCTGACTTTC
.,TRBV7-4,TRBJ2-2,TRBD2,CASSLGLAGGQNTGELFF,TGTGCCAGCAGCCTGGGACTAGCGGGGGGACAGAACACCGGGGAGCTGTTTTTT
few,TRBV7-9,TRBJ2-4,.,CASSLGRQVTKNIQYF,TGTGCCAGCAGCTTAGGGCGGCAGGTTACCAAAAACATTCAGTACTTC
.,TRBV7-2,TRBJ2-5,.,CASSFRHLQETQYF,TGTGCCAGCAGCTTCCGACACCTCCAAGAGACCCAGTACTTC
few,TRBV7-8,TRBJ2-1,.,CASSWSREQFF,TGTGCCAGCAGCTGGTCGAGGGAGCAGTTCTTC
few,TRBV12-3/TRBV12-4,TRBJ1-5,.,CASSWGGWNQPQHF,TGTGCCAGCAGTTGGGGGGGGTGGAATCAGCCCCAGCATTTT
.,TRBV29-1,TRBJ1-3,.,CSVLISGNTIYF,TGCAGCGTTTTGATCTCTGGAAACACCATATATTTT
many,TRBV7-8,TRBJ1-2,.,CASSWEQHYGYTF,TGTGCCAGCAGCTGGGAGCAACACTATGGCTACACCTTC
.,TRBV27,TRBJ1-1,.,CASGRGKNTEAFF,TGTGCCAGTGGGAGGGGCAAGAACACTGAAGCTTTCTTT
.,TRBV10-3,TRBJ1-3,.,CAIWGSGGNTIYF,TGTGCCATCTGGGGGTCCGGTGGAAACACCATATATTTT
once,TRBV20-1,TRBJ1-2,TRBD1,CSARGGQEAYGYTF,TGCAGTGCTAGGGGGGGACAGGAGGCCTATGGCTACACCTTC
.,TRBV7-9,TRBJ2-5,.,CASSSKDSSETQYF,TGTGCCAGCAGCTCTAAGGACAGCAGCGAGACCCAGTACTTC
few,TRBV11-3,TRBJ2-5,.,CASSLREGALETQYF,TGTGCCAGCAGCTTAAGGGAGGGGGCTCTTGAGACCCAGTACTTC
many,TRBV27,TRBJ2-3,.,CASSLRTRGTDTQYF,TGTGCCAGCAGTTTACGGACCAGGGGCACAGATACGCAGTATTTT
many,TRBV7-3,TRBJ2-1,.,CASSSLASSYNEQFF,TGTGCCAGCAGCTCACTGGCTAGCTCCTACAATGAGCAGTTCTTC
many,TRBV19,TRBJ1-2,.,CASSIVTGGGYTF,TGTGCCAGTAGTATAGTGACAGGTGGAGGCTACACCTTC
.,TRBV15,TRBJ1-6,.,CATSRDGGGTPLHF,TGTGCCACCAGCAGAGATGGGGGAGGGACACCCCTCCACTTT
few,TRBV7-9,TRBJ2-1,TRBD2,CASSFTSSGGANEQFF,TGTGCCAGCAGCTTTACTTCTAGCGGGGGGGCTAATGAGCAGTTCTTC
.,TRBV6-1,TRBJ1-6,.,CASSEVGRVDSPLHF,TGTGCCAGCAGTGAGGTGGGGAGGGTAGATTCACCCCTCCACTTT
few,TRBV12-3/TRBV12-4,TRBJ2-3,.,CASSLGYRAEDTQYF,TGTGCCAGCAGTTTAGGATACAGGGCTGAAGATACGCAGTATTTT
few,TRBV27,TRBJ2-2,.,CASSKDTGELFF,TGTGCCAGCAGTAAAGACACCGGGGAGCTGTTTTTT
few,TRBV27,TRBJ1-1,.,CASSLQTGSTEAFF,TGTGCCAGCAGTTTACAAACAGGGTCCACTGAAGCTTTCTTT
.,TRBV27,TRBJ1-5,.,CASSFGAANQPQHF,TGTGCCAGCAGTTTTGGGGCCGCTAATCAGCCCCAGCATTTT
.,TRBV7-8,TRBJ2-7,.,CASSTRDHGGYEQYF,TGTGCCAGCAGCACCCGGGACCACGGGGGCTACGAGCAGTACTTC